The 3 T cell receptor beta chains reported below all come from one sample, sequenced in a study of cytomegalovirus exposure and HLA in healthy donors. 60 Vbeta and 13 Jbeta primers were used in PCR. Assay used: immunoSEQ multiplex PCR; TCRdb lists only in-frame clones, some missing. This sample's table reports approximately 43,000 clones. Specimen: PBMCs. The receptors derive from a woman aged 25 to 45 in good health and CMV-seronegative.

The chain combines TRBV2 with TRBJ1-1; 7 nucleotides match TRBD1. Germline-derived CDR1 and CDR2 are SNHLY and FYNNEI. The junction had 10 bases not matched to a gene; V was cut back by 8 bases and J by 7 bases. The CDR3 runs 13 residues. CDR3 coding DNA: TGTGCCAGCTGCTGGGGGGACAGCGGTGAAGCTTTCTTT. Protein product: CASCWGDSGEAFF.

A note on this clone: A junction boundary mismatches the germline segment, possibly from a read error. The chain is built from TRBV30 and TRBJ2-3, with D possibly TRBD1 on 5 matching bases. CDR1 is GTSNPN and CDR2 is SVGIG in the germline V gene (reference sequence). The CDR3 is 13 residues long. In DNA, the CDR3 is TGTGCCTGGAGTGTACAGGTCACAGATAAGCAGTATTTT. Translation: CAWSVQVTDKQYF.

The chain recombines TRBV19 with TRBJ1-1; no definite D call. This CDR3 is 15 amino acids long. Trimming stripped 4 bases from V and 1 base from J, with 13 bases between. CDR1 and CDR2 (germline): LNHDA, SQIVND (reference sequence). The CDR3 DNA sequence: TGTGCCAGTAGTAACCCCCGGGCGGGGAACACTGAAGCTTTCTTT. It specifies CASSNPRAGNTEAFF.